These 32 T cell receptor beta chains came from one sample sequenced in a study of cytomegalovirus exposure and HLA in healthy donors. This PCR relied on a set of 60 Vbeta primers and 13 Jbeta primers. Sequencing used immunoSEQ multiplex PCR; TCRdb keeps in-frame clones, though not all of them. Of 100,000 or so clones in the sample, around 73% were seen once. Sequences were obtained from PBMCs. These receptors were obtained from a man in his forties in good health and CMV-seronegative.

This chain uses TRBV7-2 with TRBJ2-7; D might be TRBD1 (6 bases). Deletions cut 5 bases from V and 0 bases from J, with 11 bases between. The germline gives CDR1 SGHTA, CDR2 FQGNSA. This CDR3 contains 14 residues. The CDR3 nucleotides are TGTGCCAGCAGCAAAGTACAGGGCTCCTACGAGCAGTACTTC. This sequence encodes CASSKVQGSYEQYF. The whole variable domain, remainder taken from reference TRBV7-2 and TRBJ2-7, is GAGVSQSPSNKVTEKGKDVELRCDPISGHTALYWYRQSLGQGLEFLIYFQGNSAPDKSGLPSDRFSAERTGGSVSTLTIQRTQQEDSAVYLCASSKVQGSYEQYFGPGTRLTVT.

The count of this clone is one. The chain's CDR3 is CASSIGTNSYNEQFF. DNA for the CDR3: TGTGCCAGTAGTATTGGTACTAACTCCTACAATGAGCAGTTCTTC. The V gene is TRBV19, the J gene TRBJ2-1; D not resolved. V was cut by 3 bases and J by 0 bases, with 9 bases left in between. Germline-derived CDR1 and CDR2 are LNHDA and SQIVND (reference sequence). This CDR3 spans 15 amino acids.

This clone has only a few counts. CDR3 sequence reads: CATSRETGGSYEQYF. In nucleotides, the CDR3 is TGTGCCACCAGCAGAGAGACAGGGGGCTCCTACGAGCAGTACTTC. V and J are TRBV15 and TRBJ2-7; the match to TRBD1 covers 9 bases. Trimming at V came to 0 bases and at J to 0 bases, leaving 0 bases not matched to a gene. This CDR3 region has 15 residues. Per germline, CDR1 LNHNV and CDR2 YYDKDF (reference sequence).

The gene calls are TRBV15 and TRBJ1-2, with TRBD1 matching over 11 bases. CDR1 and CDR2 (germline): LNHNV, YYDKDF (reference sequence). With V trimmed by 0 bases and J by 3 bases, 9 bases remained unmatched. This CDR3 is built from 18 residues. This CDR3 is CATSRDRTGGGSDYGYTF. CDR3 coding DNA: TGTGCCACCAGCAGAGACCGGACAGGGGGCGGATCGGACTATGGCTACACCTTC.

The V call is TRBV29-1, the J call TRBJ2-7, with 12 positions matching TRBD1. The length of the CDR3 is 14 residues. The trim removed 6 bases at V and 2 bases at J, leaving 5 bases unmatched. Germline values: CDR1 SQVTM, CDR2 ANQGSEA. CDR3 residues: CSVGQGATPYEQYF. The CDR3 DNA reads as TGCAGCGTGGGACAGGGGGCTACACCCTACGAGCAGTACTTC.

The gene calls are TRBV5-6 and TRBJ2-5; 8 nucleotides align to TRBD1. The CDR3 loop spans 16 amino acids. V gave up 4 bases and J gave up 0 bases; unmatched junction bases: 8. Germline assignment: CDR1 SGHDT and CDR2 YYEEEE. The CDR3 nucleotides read TGTGCCAGCAGCGGAAGGACAGGGCCCTACCAAGAGACCCAGTACTTC. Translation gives CASSGRTGPYQETQYF.

CDR3 residues: CASSQVPVYSGNTIYF. The CDR3 bases are TGCGCCAGCAGCCAAGTCCCCGTGTACTCTGGAAACACCATATATTTT. V gene TRBV4-1 combines with J gene TRBJ1-3; D ambiguous. Trimming pared 1 base from V and 0 bases from J, leaving 10 bases between. CDR3 size: 16 residues. Germline values: CDR1 MGHRA, CDR2 YSYEKL.

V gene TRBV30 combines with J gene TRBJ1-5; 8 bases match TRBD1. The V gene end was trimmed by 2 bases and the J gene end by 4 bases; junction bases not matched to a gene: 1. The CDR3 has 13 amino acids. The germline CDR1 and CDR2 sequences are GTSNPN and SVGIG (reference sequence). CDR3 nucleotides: TGTGCCTGGAGTCGACAGGGGAATCAGCCCCAGCATTTT. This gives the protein CAWSRQGNQPQHF.

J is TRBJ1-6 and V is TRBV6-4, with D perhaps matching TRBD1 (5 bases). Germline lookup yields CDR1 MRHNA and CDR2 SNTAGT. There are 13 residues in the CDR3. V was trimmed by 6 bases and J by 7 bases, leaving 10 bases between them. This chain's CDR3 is CASSTGGNSPLHF. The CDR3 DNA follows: TGTGCCAGCAGCACAGGAGGGAATTCACCCCTCCACTTT.

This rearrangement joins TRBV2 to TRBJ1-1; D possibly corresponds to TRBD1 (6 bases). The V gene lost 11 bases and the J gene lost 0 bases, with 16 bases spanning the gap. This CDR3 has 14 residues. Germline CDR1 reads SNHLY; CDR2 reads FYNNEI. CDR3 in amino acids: CARWNRQVNTEAFF. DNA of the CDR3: TGTGCCCGATGGAATCGACAGGTGAACACTGAAGCTTTCTTT.

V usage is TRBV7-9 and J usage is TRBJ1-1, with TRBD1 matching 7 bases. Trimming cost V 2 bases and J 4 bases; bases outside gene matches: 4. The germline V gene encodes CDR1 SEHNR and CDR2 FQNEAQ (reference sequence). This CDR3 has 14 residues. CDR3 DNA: TGTGCCAGCAGCTTACCAGGGGGAGGCACTGAAGCTTTCTTT. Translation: CASSLPGGGTEAFF.

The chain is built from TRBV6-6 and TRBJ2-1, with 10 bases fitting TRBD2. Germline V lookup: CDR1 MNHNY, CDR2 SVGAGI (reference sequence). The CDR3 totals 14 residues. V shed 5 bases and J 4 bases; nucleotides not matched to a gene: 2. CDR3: CASSASGGYNEQFF. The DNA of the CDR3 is TGTGCCAGCAGTGCTAGCGGGGGATACAATGAGCAGTTCTTC.

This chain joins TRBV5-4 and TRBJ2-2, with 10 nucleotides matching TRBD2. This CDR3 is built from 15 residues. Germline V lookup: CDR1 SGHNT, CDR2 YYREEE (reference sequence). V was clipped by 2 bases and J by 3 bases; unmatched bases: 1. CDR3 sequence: CASSLTSGDTGELFF. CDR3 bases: TGTGCCAGCAGCTTAACTAGCGGGGACACCGGGGAGCTGTTTTTT.

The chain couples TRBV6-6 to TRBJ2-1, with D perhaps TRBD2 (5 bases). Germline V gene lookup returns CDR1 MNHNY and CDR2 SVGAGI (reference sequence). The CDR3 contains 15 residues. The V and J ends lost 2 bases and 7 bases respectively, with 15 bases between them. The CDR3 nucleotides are TGTGCCAGCAGTTACCCCCGTCGGGGTACGAATGAGCAGTTCTTC. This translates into CASSYPRRGTNEQFF.

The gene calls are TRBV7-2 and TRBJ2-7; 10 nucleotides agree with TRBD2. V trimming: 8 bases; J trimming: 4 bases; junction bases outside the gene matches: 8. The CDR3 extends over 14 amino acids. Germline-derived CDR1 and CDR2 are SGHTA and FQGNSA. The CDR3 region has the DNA TGTGCCAGCTTAAGGCTAGCGGGGGAGTACGAGCAGTACTTC. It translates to CASLRLAGEYEQYF.

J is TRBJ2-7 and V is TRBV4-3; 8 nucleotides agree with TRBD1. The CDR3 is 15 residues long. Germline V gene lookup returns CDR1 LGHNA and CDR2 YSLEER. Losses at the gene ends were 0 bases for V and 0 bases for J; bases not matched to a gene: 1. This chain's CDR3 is CASSQDGTGSYEQYF. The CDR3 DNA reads TGCGCCAGCAGCCAAGACGGGACAGGCTCCTACGAGCAGTACTTC.

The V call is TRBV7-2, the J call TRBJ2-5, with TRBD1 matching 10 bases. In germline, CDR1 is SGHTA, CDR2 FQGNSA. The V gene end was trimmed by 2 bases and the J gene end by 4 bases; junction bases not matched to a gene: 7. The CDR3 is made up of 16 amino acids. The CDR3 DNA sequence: TGTGCCAGCAGCTTATGGGGACAGGGGAGGGGAGAGACCCAGTACTTC. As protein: CASSLWGQGRGETQYF.

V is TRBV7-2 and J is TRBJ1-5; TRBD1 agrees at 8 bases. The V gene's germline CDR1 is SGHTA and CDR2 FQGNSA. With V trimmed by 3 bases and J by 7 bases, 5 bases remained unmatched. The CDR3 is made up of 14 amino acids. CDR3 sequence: CASSFGQGGQPQHF. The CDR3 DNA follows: TGTGCCAGCAGCTTCGGACAGGGCGGGCAGCCCCAGCATTTT.

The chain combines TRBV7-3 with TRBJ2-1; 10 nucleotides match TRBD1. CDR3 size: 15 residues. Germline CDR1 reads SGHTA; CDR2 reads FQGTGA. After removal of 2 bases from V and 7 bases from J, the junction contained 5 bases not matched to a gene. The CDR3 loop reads CASSLEDRGYNEQFF. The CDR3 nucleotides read TGTGCCAGCAGCTTAGAGGACAGGGGGTATAATGAGCAGTTCTTC.

The CDR3 coding sequence is TGCGCCAGCAGTCGCGCGGGGATCATTTTGCGTGGAAACACCATATATTTT. Residues: CASSRAGIILRGNTIYF. This chain joins TRBV4-1 and TRBJ1-3; unclear D gene. Trimming stripped 6 bases from V and 3 bases from J, with 21 bases between. CDR3 length: 17 amino acids. Germline CDR1 MGHRA, CDR2 YSYEKL.

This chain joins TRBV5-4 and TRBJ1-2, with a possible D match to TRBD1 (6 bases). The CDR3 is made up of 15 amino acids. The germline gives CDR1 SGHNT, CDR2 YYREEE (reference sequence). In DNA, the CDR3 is TGTGTCACCTCAAACGGACTGGGGGCGGGTTATGGCTACACCTTC. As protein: CVTSNGLGAGYGYTF.

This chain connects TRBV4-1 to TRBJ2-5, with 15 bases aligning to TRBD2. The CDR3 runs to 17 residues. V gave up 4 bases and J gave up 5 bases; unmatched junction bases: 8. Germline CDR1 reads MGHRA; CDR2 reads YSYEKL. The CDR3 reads CASSPGLAGGRRETQYF. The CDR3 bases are TGCGCCAGCAGCCCGGGACTAGCGGGGGGTAGGAGGGAGACCCAGTACTTC.

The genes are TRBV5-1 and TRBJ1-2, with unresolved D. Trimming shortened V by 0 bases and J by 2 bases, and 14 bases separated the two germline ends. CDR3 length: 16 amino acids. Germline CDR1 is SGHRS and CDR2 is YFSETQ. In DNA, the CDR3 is TGCGCCAGCAGCTTGGAAGTTGGAGCTGTAAACTATGGCTACACCTTC. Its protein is CASSLEVGAVNYGYTF. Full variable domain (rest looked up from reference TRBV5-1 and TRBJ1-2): KAGVTQTPRYLIKTRGQQVTLSCSPISGHRSVSWYQQTPGQGLQFLFEYFSETQRNKGNFPGRFSGRQFSNSRSEMNVSTLELGDSALYLCASSLEVGAVNYGYTFGSGTRLTVV.

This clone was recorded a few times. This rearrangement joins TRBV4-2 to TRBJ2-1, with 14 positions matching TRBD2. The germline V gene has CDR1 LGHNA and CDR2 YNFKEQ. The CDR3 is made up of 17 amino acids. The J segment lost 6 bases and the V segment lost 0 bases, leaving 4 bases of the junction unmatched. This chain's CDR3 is CASSQDPGLAGGNEQFF. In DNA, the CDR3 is TGTGCCAGCAGCCAAGATCCCGGACTAGCGGGGGGCAATGAGCAGTTCTTC.

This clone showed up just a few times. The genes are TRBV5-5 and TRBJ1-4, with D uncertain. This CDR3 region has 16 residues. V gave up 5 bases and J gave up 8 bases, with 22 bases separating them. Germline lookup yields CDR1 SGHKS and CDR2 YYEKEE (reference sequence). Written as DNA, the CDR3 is TGTGCCAGCAGGGGAGAGGGCTACCTAGTTGGGGAAAAACTGTTTTTT. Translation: CASRGEGYLVGEKLFF.

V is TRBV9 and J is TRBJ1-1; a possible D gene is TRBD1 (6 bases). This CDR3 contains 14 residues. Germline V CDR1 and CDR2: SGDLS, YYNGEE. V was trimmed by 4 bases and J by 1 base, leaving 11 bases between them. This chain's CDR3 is CASSPGHPNTEAFF. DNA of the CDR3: TGTGCCAGCAGCCCGGGACACCCGAACACTGAAGCTTTCTTT.

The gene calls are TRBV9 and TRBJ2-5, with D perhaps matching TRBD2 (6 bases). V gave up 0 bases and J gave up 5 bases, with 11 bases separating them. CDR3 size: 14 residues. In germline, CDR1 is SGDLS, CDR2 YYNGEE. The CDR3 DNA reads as TGTGCCAGCAGCGTAGGGGGGGTGCAGGAGACCCAGTACTTC. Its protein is CASSVGGVQETQYF.

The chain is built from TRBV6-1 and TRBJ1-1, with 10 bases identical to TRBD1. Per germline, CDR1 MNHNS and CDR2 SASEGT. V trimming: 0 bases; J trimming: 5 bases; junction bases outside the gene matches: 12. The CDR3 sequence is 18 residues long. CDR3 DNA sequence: TGTGCCAGCAGTGAAGCGCTTCGTAGGGGACAGGGGTTTACTGAAGCTTTCTTT. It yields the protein CASSEALRRGQGFTEAFF.

CDR3: CASRKGRGSNQPQHF. CDR3 in DNA: TGTGCCAGTAGAAAGGGCAGGGGAAGCAATCAGCCCCAGCATTTT. The chain recombines TRBV19 with TRBJ1-5; D is possibly TRBD1 (6 bases). V lost 6 bases and J lost 1, with 13 bases in between. This CDR3 comprises 15 residues. Per germline, CDR1 LNHDA and CDR2 SQIVND (reference sequence).

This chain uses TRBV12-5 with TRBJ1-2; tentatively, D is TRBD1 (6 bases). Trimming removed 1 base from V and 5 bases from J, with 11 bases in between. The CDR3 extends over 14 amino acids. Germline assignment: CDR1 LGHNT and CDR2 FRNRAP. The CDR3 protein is CASGLAQGRYGYTF. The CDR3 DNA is TGTGCTAGTGGTTTGGCACAGGGTCGGTATGGCTACACCTTC.

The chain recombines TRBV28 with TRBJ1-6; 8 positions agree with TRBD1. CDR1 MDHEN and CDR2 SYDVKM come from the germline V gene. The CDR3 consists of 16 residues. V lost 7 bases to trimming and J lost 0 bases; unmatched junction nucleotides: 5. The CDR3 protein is CASTDRVSSYNSPLHF. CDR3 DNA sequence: TGTGCCAGCACGGACAGGGTTAGCTCCTATAATTCACCCCTCCACTTT.

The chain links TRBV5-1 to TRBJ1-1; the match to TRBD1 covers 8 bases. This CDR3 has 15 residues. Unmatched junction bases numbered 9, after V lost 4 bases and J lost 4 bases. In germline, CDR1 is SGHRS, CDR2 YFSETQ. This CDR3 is CASSDRTGWGTEAFF. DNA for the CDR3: TGCGCCAGCAGCGATAGGACAGGGTGGGGCACTGAAGCTTTCTTT.